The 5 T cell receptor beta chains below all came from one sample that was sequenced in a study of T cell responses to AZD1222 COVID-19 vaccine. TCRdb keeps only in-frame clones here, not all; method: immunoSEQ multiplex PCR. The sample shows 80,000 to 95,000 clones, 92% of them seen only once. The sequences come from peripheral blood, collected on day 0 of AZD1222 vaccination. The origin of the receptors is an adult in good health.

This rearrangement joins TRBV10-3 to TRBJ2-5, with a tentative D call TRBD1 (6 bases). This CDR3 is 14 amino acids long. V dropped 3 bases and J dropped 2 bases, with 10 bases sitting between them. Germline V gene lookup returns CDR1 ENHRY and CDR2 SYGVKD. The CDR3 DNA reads TGTGCCATCAGTGATCAGGGGTTTCAAGAGACCCAGTACTTC. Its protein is CAISDQGFQETQYF.

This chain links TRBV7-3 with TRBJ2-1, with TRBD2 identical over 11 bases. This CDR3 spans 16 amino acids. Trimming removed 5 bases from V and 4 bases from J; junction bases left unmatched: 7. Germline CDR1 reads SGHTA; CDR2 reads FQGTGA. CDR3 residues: CASSPGLADFYNEQFF. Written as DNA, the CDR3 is TGTGCCAGCAGCCCGGGACTAGCGGATTTTTACAATGAGCAGTTCTTC.

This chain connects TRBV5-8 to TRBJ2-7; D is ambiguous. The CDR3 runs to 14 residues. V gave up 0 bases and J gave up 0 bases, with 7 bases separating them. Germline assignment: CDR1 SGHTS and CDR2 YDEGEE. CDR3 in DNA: TGTGCCAGCAGCTTGGGACATCTCTCCTACGAGCAGTACTTC. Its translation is CASSLGHLSYEQYF. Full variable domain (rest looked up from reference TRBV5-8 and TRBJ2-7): EAGVTQSPTHLIKTRGQQATLRCSPISGHTSVYWYQQALGLGLQFLLWYDEGEERNRGNFPPRFSGRQFPNYSSELNVNALELEDSALYLCASSLGHLSYEQYFGPGTRLTVT.

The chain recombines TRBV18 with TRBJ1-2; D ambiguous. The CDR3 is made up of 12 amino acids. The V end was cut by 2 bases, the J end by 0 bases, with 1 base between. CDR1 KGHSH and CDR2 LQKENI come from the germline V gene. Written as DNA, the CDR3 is TGTGCCAGCTCACCAGCTAACTATGGCTACACCTTC. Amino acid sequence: CASSPANYGYTF.

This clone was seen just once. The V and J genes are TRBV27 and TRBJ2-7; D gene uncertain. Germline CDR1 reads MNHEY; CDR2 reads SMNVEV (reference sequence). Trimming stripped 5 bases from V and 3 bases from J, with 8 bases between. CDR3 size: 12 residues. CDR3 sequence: CASSTMGYEQYF. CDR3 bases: TGTGCCAGCAGTACAATGGGCTACGAGCAGTACTTC.